One sample yielded the 17 T cell receptor beta chains listed below, sequenced in a study of Graves' ophthalmopathy and Graves' hyperthyroidism. Amplification of TCR beta CDR3 regions used RNA transcripts. In the first round, RT-PCR was carried out with HTBI primers, and a multiplex PCR formed the second round. TCRdb re-analysed the multiplex PCR reads in MiXCR, keeping a single row per CDR3 protein. The sample has around 400,000 distinct CDR3 sequences; 15% to 20% are singletons. Material: peripheral blood. These receptors all come from a young woman with Graves' ophthalmopathy.

In DNA form, the CDR3 reads TGTGCCATCGAAGGGGGACGGTCGGGGCACGAGCAGTACTTC. Protein sequence: CAIEGGRSGHEQYF. The chain is built from TRBV10-3 and TRBJ2-7; possibly TRBD1 for D (6 bases). V gave up 8 bases and J gave up 5 bases, with 19 bases separating them. The CDR3 extends over 14 amino acids. Germline assignment: CDR1 ENHRY and CDR2 SYGVKD.

V gene TRBV12-3 or TRBV12-4 combines with J gene TRBJ2-5; a possible D gene is TRBD2 (5 bases). The V end lost 5 bases, the J end lost 13 bases, and 29 bases lay between the germline ends. The CDR3 runs to 16 residues. This chain's CDR3 is CASSPRRPVCEGERYF. The CDR3 DNA reads TGTGCCAGCAGTCCACGAAGGCCCGTCTGTGAGGGCGAACGGTACTTC.

This clonotype was counted at least ten times. V gene TRBV29-1 combines with J gene TRBJ1-3; TRBD1 matches at 10 bases. V trimming: 5 bases; J trimming: 8 bases; junction bases outside the gene matches: 9. CDR1 is SQVTM, CDR2 ANQGSEA, per germline. This CDR3 contains 14 residues. The CDR3 region has the DNA TGCAGCGTTAAGAACTGGACAGGGGGAGACACCATATATTTT. This codes for CSVKNWTGGDTIYF.

This clonotype was observed at least ten times. The rearrangement links TRBV7-2 to TRBJ1-1; a possible D gene is TRBD1 (5 bases). Trimming cost V 5 bases and J 6 bases, with 16 bases left between them. The CDR3 totals 14 residues. Germline loops: CDR1 SGHTA, CDR2 FQGNSA. The CDR3 DNA follows: TGTGCCAGCAGCCGCATCACAGGAATTCCTGAAGCTTTCTTT. It encodes CASSRITGIPEAFF.

This clonotype was seen at least ten times. The CDR3 DNA follows: TGTGCCAGCAGTTTCCCCGTCGAGGGGATGAACACTGAAGCTTTCTTT. This sequence encodes CASSFPVEGMNTEAFF. The rearrangement uses TRBV27 and TRBJ1-1; the D gene is possibly TRBD1 (5 bases). Per germline, CDR1 MNHEY and CDR2 SMNVEV (reference sequence). Deletions cut 3 bases from V and 0 bases from J, with 14 bases between. This CDR3 comprises 16 residues.

This clonotype was counted at least ten times. The CDR3 region is CAISDAGGQSLSGANVLTF. In DNA form, the CDR3 reads TGTGCCATCAGCGACGCAGGGGGACAGAGCTTAAGTGGGGCCAACGTCCTGACTTTC. The chain combines TRBV10-3 with TRBJ2-6; TRBD1 matches at 7 bases. From germline, CDR1 is ENHRY and CDR2 SYGVKD. With 6 bases clipped from V and 3 bases from J, the junction kept 17 bases outside the gene matches. This CDR3 has 19 amino acids.

This clonotype was detected ten times or more. The chain links TRBV6-5 to TRBJ1-1; D is ambiguous. Trimming cost V 2 bases and J 11 bases, with 18 bases left between them. The V gene's germline CDR1 is MNHEY and CDR2 SVGAGI. The CDR3 extends over 14 amino acids. CDR3 loop: CASSYVHPEVRAFF. The CDR3 DNA is TGTGCCAGCAGTTACGTTCATCCGGAGGTTAGGGCTTTCTTT.

The table lists this clonotype with many counts. This chain connects TRBV7-2 to TRBJ1-1; a possible D gene is TRBD1 (6 bases). The CDR3 is 15 amino acids. V was trimmed by 3 bases and J by 0 bases, leaving 11 bases between them. Per the germline V gene, CDR1 is SGHTA and CDR2 is FQGNSA. CDR3 nucleotide sequence: TGTGCCAGCAGCTTGGGGGGCGCGGTGAACACTGAAGCTTTCTTT. Its protein product is CASSLGGAVNTEAFF. The whole variable domain, filled in from reference TRBV7-2 and TRBJ1-1, reads GAGVSQSPSNKVTEKGKDVELRCDPISGHTALYWYRQSLGQGLEFLIYFQGNSAPDKSGLPSDRFSAERTGGSVSTLTIQRTQQEDSAVYLCASSLGGAVNTEAFFGQGTRLTVV.

This clonotype was counted ten times or more. This chain joins TRBV28 and TRBJ1-1, with a weak D call TRBD1 (5 bases). V shed 4 bases and J shed 0 bases, with 15 bases lying between them. The CDR3 runs 16 residues. Germline V CDR1 and CDR2: MDHEN, SYDVKM. CDR3 coding DNA: TGTGCCAGCAGTTCTAGGGAGGGGAGCATGAACACTGAAGCTTTCTTT. This translates into CASSSREGSMNTEAFF.

This chain uses TRBV6-2 or TRBV6-3 with TRBJ1-6; 9 bases agree with TRBD1. Germline V gives CDR1 MNHEY, CDR2 SVGEGT. Unmatched junction bases numbered 5, after V lost 6 bases and J lost 2 bases. CDR3 length equals 16 residues. The CDR3 protein is CASRLQGATYNSPLHF. CDR3 nucleotides: TGTGCCAGCAGACTACAGGGGGCGACCTATAATTCACCCCTCCACTTT.

This clonotype was observed many times. This sequence joins TRBV6-1 and TRBJ1-2, with a tentative D call TRBD1 (6 bases). The length of the CDR3 is 13 residues. Germline-derived CDR1 and CDR2 are MNHNS and SASEGT. Trimming stripped 7 bases from V and 4 bases from J, with 13 bases between. This chain's CDR3 is CASMRGGVYGYTF. The CDR3 DNA sequence: TGTGCCAGCATGAGGGGGGGGGTCTATGGCTACACCTTC.

This clonotype was detected ten times or more. The rearrangement links TRBV14 to TRBJ2-7; TRBD1 is a possible D gene (6 bases). V was shortened by 0 bases and J by 2 bases, with 17 bases between the two germline ends. Germline values: CDR1 SGHDN, CDR2 FVKESK. This CDR3 spans 17 amino acids. The CDR3 sequence is CASSQDSVGAWTYEQYF. CDR3 DNA: TGTGCCAGCAGCCAAGATTCGGTGGGGGCGTGGACCTACGAGCAGTACTTC.

This clonotype was seen ten or more times. The gene calls are TRBV5-1 and TRBJ2-7, with D possibly being TRBD1 or TRBD2 (5 bases each). V lost 3 bases and J lost 7, with 14 bases in between. The CDR3 is 13 amino acids. CDR1 SGHRS and CDR2 YFSETQ come from the germline V gene. CDR3 nucleotide sequence: TGCGCCAGCAGCTCTCGGGACCCAGCTGAGCAGTACTTC. Its protein is CASSSRDPAEQYF.

This clonotype was detected many times. V gene TRBV2 combines with J gene TRBJ1-1, with TRBD1 matching over 8 bases. The V segment lost 4 bases and the J segment 4 bases; nucleotides outside the gene matches: 5. The CDR3 is 14 amino acids. Looked up from germline, CDR1 is SNHLY and CDR2 is FYNNEI. The CDR3 region is CASSATGGGTEAFF. CDR3 coding DNA: TGTGCCAGCAGTGCCACAGGGGGAGGCACTGAAGCTTTCTTT.

This clonotype was recorded many times. The genes are TRBV28 and TRBJ1-1; a weak D match, TRBD1 (6 bases). The V and J ends lost 6 bases and 5 bases respectively, with 16 bases between them. The length of the CDR3 is 14 residues. In germline, CDR1 is MDHEN, CDR2 SYDVKM. The CDR3 loop reads CASSLQGGRTEAFF. The CDR3 DNA reads as TGTGCCAGCAGCCTACAGGGCGGAAGGACTGAAGCTTTCTTT.

The rearrangement joins TRBV30 to TRBJ2-2; D uncertain. Germline V gene data show CDR1 as GTSNPN and CDR2 as SVGIG (reference sequence). CDR3 length equals 12 residues. With 2 bases removed from V and 5 bases from J, the gap between germline ends came to 6 bases. Written as DNA, the CDR3 is TGTGCCTGGAGTCGCCGTACCGGGGAGCTGTTTTTT. It specifies CAWSRRTGELFF.

This clonotype was observed many times. The V call is TRBV18, the J call TRBJ2-5; possibly TRBD1 for D (6 bases). CDR3 length: 17 residues. From germline, CDR1 is KGHSH and CDR2 LQKENI. V was cut by 6 bases and J by 2 bases, with 22 bases left in between. The CDR3 loop reads CASSLGSGRTGQETQYF. In DNA, the CDR3 is TGTGCCAGCTCCCTCGGATCCGGTAGAACAGGGCAAGAGACCCAGTACTTC.